These T cell receptor beta chains were read from a single sample in a study of blood T cell repertoires in COVID-19. Sequencing used immunoSEQ multiplex PCR; TCRdb keeps in-frame clones, though not all of them. The repertoire includes about 300,000 clones, about 91% of them detected once, and 6.9% sits in the top ten. Sequencing was carried out using peripheral blood. These receptors were collected from a woman between 25 and 40 years old who had recovered from COVID-19. Each CDR3 is given with its conserved first and last residue. A D gene is named only where the DNA matches it firmly. Expanded clones get a size class; other rows say once, few or many, or leave the size out.

D gene: TRBD2; J gene: TRBJ2-4; clone size: -; V gene: TRBV9; CDR3 DNA: TGTGCCAGCAGCGTACAAGCGGGGGGCACCATTCAGTACTTC; CDR3 protein: CASSVQAGGTIQYF
D gene: -; J gene: TRBJ1-2; clone size: -; V gene: TRBV18; CDR3 DNA: TGTGCCAGCTCACCAACGGGATGGGATGGCTACACCTTC; CDR3 protein: CASSPTGWDGYTF
D gene: TRBD1; J gene: TRBJ1-4; clone size: -; V gene: TRBV30; CDR3 DNA: TGTGCCTGGAGTGGGGGGACAGGCGAAAAACTGTTTTTT; CDR3 protein: CAWSGGTGEKLFF
D gene: -; J gene: TRBJ1-5; clone size: -; V gene: TRBV6-5; CDR3 DNA: TGTGCCAGCAGGGTGACAGGAGATAGCAATCAGCCCCAGCATTTT; CDR3 protein: CASRVTGDSNQPQHF
D gene: TRBD1; J gene: TRBJ2-7; clone size: -; V gene: TRBV28; CDR3 DNA: TGTGCCAGCAGTTTTGGGACAGGGAACGAGCAGTACTTC; CDR3 protein: CASSFGTGNEQYF
D gene: -; J gene: TRBJ2-2; clone size: -; V gene: TRBV7-9; CDR3 DNA: TGTGCCAGCAGCCCGGGACTGATCACCGGGGAGCTGTTTTTT; CDR3 protein: CASSPGLITGELFF
D gene: -; J gene: TRBJ2-1; clone size: -; V gene: TRBV5-6; CDR3 DNA: TGTGCCAGCACCCTTCGGAATGAGCAGTTCTTC; CDR3 protein: CASTLRNEQFF
D gene: -; J gene: TRBJ1-4; clone size: once; V gene: TRBV28; CDR3 DNA: TGTGCCAGCACTAAAAACAGTGAAAAACTGTTTTTT; CDR3 protein: CASTKNSEKLFF
D gene: -; J gene: TRBJ2-7; clone size: -; V gene: TRBV18; CDR3 DNA: TGTGCCAGCTCAACTCGACAGTCCTACGAGCAGTACTTC; CDR3 protein: CASSTRQSYEQYF
D gene: TRBD1; J gene: TRBJ2-5; clone size: -; V gene: TRBV5-6; CDR3 DNA: TGTGCCAGCAGTGGGACAGGGGGTAGGGAGACCCAGTACTTC; CDR3 protein: CASSGTGGRETQYF
D gene: TRBD1; J gene: TRBJ2-1; clone size: -; V gene: TRBV6-1; CDR3 DNA: TGTGCCAGCAGTGGATGGACAGGAGGCTCCTACAATGAGCAGTTCTTC; CDR3 protein: CASSGWTGGSYNEQFF
D gene: -; J gene: TRBJ2-7; clone size: -; V gene: TRBV3-1/TRBV3-2; CDR3 DNA: TGTGCCAGCAGCCAAGAAGGTCGCGGTACGGAGCAGTACTTC; CDR3 protein: CASSQEGRGTEQYF
D gene: TRBD1; J gene: TRBJ1-6; clone size: -; V gene: TRBV4-1; CDR3 DNA: TGCGCCAGCAGCCTGTTGGGGGGACAGGGAAGATCACCCCTCCACTTT; CDR3 protein: CASSLLGGQGRSPLHF
D gene: -; J gene: TRBJ2-1; clone size: -; V gene: TRBV4-1; CDR3 DNA: TGCGCCAGCAGCCACCGCGCGGACAGCTCCTACAATGAGCAGTTCTTC; CDR3 protein: CASSHRADSSYNEQFF
D gene: -; J gene: TRBJ2-3; clone size: -; V gene: TRBV5-4; CDR3 DNA: TGTGCCAGCAGCTTGGCGGGGGGCCAAAGCACAGATACGCAGTATTTT; CDR3 protein: CASSLAGGQSTDTQYF
D gene: -; J gene: TRBJ1-3; clone size: -; V gene: TRBV28; CDR3 DNA: TGTGCCAGCAGTTTGATAGGGGCTGGAAACACCATATATTTT; CDR3 protein: CASSLIGAGNTIYF
D gene: -; J gene: TRBJ1-4; clone size: -; V gene: TRBV6-5; CDR3 DNA: TGTGCCAGCAGTTATTCCCTACAGGAAACTAATGAAAAACTGTTTTTT; CDR3 protein: CASSYSLQETNEKLFF
D gene: -; J gene: TRBJ1-5; clone size: -; V gene: TRBV5-1; CDR3 DNA: TGCGCCAGCAGCTACACCACAGGGATCAATCAGCCCCAGCATTTT; CDR3 protein: CASSYTTGINQPQHF
D gene: TRBD1; J gene: TRBJ2-1; clone size: -; V gene: TRBV18; CDR3 DNA: TGTGCCAGCTCACCAATTGCCCCAGGGGGACCAGGGAATGAGCAGTTCTTC; CDR3 protein: CASSPIAPGGPGNEQFF
D gene: TRBD2; J gene: TRBJ2-3; clone size: -; V gene: TRBV11-3; CDR3 DNA: TGTGCCAGCAGCTTGGGGGGGGTAGGAGATACGCAGTATTTT; CDR3 protein: CASSLGGVGDTQYF
D gene: TRBD1; J gene: TRBJ2-5; clone size: -; V gene: TRBV5-6; CDR3 DNA: TGTGCCAGCAGCTTAAGGGACAGGCAAGAGACCCAGTACTTC; CDR3 protein: CASSLRDRQETQYF
D gene: TRBD2; J gene: TRBJ2-3; clone size: -; V gene: TRBV4-1; CDR3 DNA: TGCGCCAGCAGCCAAGTTCCTAGCGGGGCAGATACGCAGTATTTT; CDR3 protein: CASSQVPSGADTQYF
D gene: TRBD1; J gene: TRBJ1-1; clone size: -; V gene: TRBV4-1; CDR3 DNA: TGCGCCAGCGAATCCTTACCGGGACAGCTGAACACTGAAGCTTTCTTT; CDR3 protein: CASESLPGQLNTEAFF
D gene: TRBD1; J gene: TRBJ2-1; clone size: -; V gene: TRBV28; CDR3 DNA: TGTGCCAGCAGTGGCAACAGGGGCGAGCAGTTCTTC; CDR3 protein: CASSGNRGEQFF
D gene: TRBD2; J gene: TRBJ2-1; clone size: -; V gene: TRBV2; CDR3 DNA: TGTGCCAGCAGAGGCGGGGGGGCCTACAATGAGCAGTTCTTC; CDR3 protein: CASRGGGAYNEQFF
D gene: -; J gene: TRBJ2-7; clone size: -; V gene: TRBV28; CDR3 DNA: TGTGCCAGCAGTTCCCTACAGGGTTCCTACGAGCAGTACTTC; CDR3 protein: CASSSLQGSYEQYF